Listed here are 14 T cell receptor beta chains from one sample, sequenced in a study of spatial heterogeneity in lung cancer. Time point: sample taken at primary tumor resection. MiXCR, run by TCRdb on the 5' RACE reads, gives a single entry per CDR3 protein. The repertoire holds 39,000 or so distinct CDR3 sequences, with around 3.3% as singletons. The sequencing here drew on normal lung tissue next to the tumor, taken at surgery. These receptor sequences come from a male donor with early-stage non-small cell lung cancer.

This clonotype was seen a handful of times. The chain links TRBV9 to TRBJ2-1; tentatively, D is TRBD1 (5 bases). The germline CDR1 and CDR2 sequences are SGDLS and YYNGEE. The length of the CDR3 is 15 residues. Deletions cut 1 base from V and 8 bases from J, with 16 bases between. The chain's CDR3 is CASSVWAGLGDEQFF. CDR3 coding DNA: TGTGCCAGCAGCGTATGGGCAGGGTTAGGCGATGAGCAGTTCTTC.

The table lists this clonotype with many counts. The chain employs TRBV20-1 and TRBJ1-6; D remains ambiguous. Germline CDR1 reads DFQATT; CDR2 reads SNEGSKA (reference sequence). This CDR3 comprises 12 residues. V shed 6 bases and J shed 14 bases, with 17 bases lying between them. The CDR3 protein is CSAEGARGALHF. The CDR3 DNA sequence: TGCAGTGCAGAGGGAGCCCGGGGAGCCCTCCACTTT.

This clonotype was seen ten or more times. This sequence joins TRBV7-8 and TRBJ2-2; D might be TRBD2 (6 bases). Germline V lookup: CDR1 SGHVS, CDR2 FQNEAQ. With 5 bases removed from V and 0 bases from J, the gap between germline ends came to 13 bases. This CDR3 is built from 16 residues. DNA for the CDR3: TGTGCCAGCAGCCGAAAAACGGGAGCGAACACCGGGGAGCTGTTTTTT. Its protein product is CASSRKTGANTGELFF.

This clonotype was picked up many times. J is TRBJ2-7 and V is TRBV2; D uncertain. Trimming removed 4 bases at V and 3 bases at J, with 13 bases between. Germline V gene data show CDR1 as SNHLY and CDR2 as FYNNEI. This CDR3 has 14 residues. The chain's CDR3 is CASSALGPIYEQYF. The CDR3 DNA follows: TGTGCCAGCAGTGCTCTGGGTCCGATCTACGAGCAGTACTTC.

Only a few counts were recorded for this clonotype. The chain is built from TRBV6-2 or TRBV6-3 and TRBJ2-3, with D possibly matching TRBD1 (6 bases). This CDR3 contains 15 residues. Germline V gene sequence: CDR1 MNHEY, CDR2 SVGEGT. V lost 7 bases and J 4 bases, leaving 18 bases between the germline ends. As DNA, the CDR3 is TGTGCCAGCACCCGATTCGGACAGCATTCAGATACGCAGTATTTT. Translation gives CASTRFGQHSDTQYF.

This clonotype was picked up many times. The chain joins TRBV6-1 to TRBJ1-1; D possibly corresponds to TRBD1 (5 bases). CDR3 length equals 12 residues. V lost 7 bases to trimming and J lost 4 bases, with 10 bases between them. Germline V lookup: CDR1 MNHNS, CDR2 SASEGT. CDR3 nucleotide sequence: TGTGCCAGCATGTGGGGCAGCACTGAAGCTTTCTTT. Translation gives CASMWGSTEAFF.

The chain uses TRBV11-2 and TRBJ2-3, with TRBD2 as a possible D gene (5 bases). Germline assignment: CDR1 SGHAT and CDR2 FQNNGV. Trimming removed 5 bases from V and 6 bases from J, with 15 bases in between. The CDR3 consists of 14 residues. In DNA form, the CDR3 reads TGTGCCAGCAGCCGAGTAACCGGGGTGGATACGCAGTATTTT. The encoded protein is CASSRVTGVDTQYF.

This clonotype was seen many times. The rearrangement links TRBV28 to TRBJ2-7; D remains unclear. The CDR3 has 14 amino acids. Germline V gene lookup returns CDR1 MDHEN and CDR2 SYDVKM. The ends were cut back, 8 bases at V and 5 bases at J, with 19 bases in the middle. CDR3 sequence: CASRLLGSVNEQYF. CDR3 nucleotide sequence: TGTGCCAGCCGCCTCCTGGGGTCAGTCAACGAGCAGTACTTC.

The table lists this clonotype with many counts. This chain connects TRBV7-2 to TRBJ2-1, with D possibly being TRBD1 (6 bases). V was clipped by 5 bases and J by 6 bases, with 14 bases between them. The CDR3 covers 14 residues. CDR1 is SGHTA and CDR2 is FQGNSA in the germline V gene. The CDR3 loop reads CASSKHRDINEQFF. CDR3 in DNA: TGTGCCAGCAGCAAACACAGGGATATCAATGAGCAGTTCTTC.

This clonotype showed up many times. This chain connects TRBV20-1 to TRBJ1-2; perhaps TRBD1 as D (6 bases). The germline gives CDR1 DFQATT, CDR2 SNEGSKA (reference sequence). CDR3 length equals 14 residues. V dropped 0 bases and J dropped 7 bases, with 15 bases sitting between them. The CDR3 loop reads CSARDLDRTVGYTF. In DNA, the CDR3 is TGCAGTGCTAGAGATCTGGACAGAACCGTTGGCTACACCTTC.

This clonotype has ten or more counts. The rearrangement joins TRBV15 to TRBJ2-1; D gene unclear. Per the germline V gene, CDR1 is LNHNV and CDR2 is YYDKDF (reference sequence). V lost 4 bases to trimming and J lost 4 bases, with 14 bases between them. The CDR3 loop spans 15 amino acids. The CDR3 reads CATSTPTDPYNEQFF. The CDR3 nucleotides read TGTGCCACCAGCACCCCTACGGACCCTTACAATGAGCAGTTCTTC. Based on the CDR3 plus reference TRBV15 and TRBJ2-1, the full variable domain is DAMVIQNPRYQVTQFGKPVTLSCSQTLNHNVMYWYQQKSSQAPKLLFHYYDKDFNNEADTPDNFQSRRPNTSFCFLDIRSPGLGDTAMYLCATSTPTDPYNEQFFGPGTRLTVL.

In this sample, this clonotype turned up many times. DNA for the CDR3: TGCGGCTCGGGACAAGACTCCTACAATGAGCAGTTCTTC. Translated, it gives CGSGQDSYNEQFF. This chain links TRBV29-1 with TRBJ2-1; perhaps TRBD1 as D (6 bases). Germline CDR1 reads SQVTM; CDR2 reads ANQGSEA. This CDR3 has 13 residues.

Points on this clonotype: A much bigger clone sits one base away, suggesting this may be a read error. The CDR3 ends on some other residue instead of the conserved phenylalanine or tryptophan, so this is likely a read error. The genes are TRBV29-1 and TRBJ2-5; the D is unclear. CDR1 is SQVTM, CDR2 ANQGSEA, per germline. V shed 4 bases and J shed 3 bases, with 9 bases lying between them. This CDR3 has 12 amino acids. CDR3 residues: CSVVDAEETQYY. As DNA, the CDR3 is TGCAGCGTTGTAGACGCGGAAGAGACCCAGTACTAC.

In this sample, this clonotype turned up a few times. This CDR3 is CASSLGDRGHEKLFF. In DNA, the CDR3 is TGCGCCAGCAGCTTGGGGGACAGGGGACATGAAAAACTGTTTTTT. The chain recombines TRBV5-1 with TRBJ1-4; TRBD1 matches 10 bases. Trimming at V came to 0 bases and at J to 6 bases, leaving 2 bases not matched to a gene. Germline CDR1 is SGHRS and CDR2 is YFSETQ. The CDR3 totals 15 residues.